This T cell receptor (beta chain) is from a study of blood T cell repertoires in COVID-19. Study in general: The United States, Italy and Spain provided the acute and convalescent COVID-19 samples. Nucleic acid was either cDNA or gDNA, and it came from T cells, B-cell-depleted T cells, or PBMCs.

The CDR3 is 13 residues long. Germline V gene sequence: CDR1 MNHEY, CDR2 SMNVEV (reference sequence). Trimming took 4 bases from V and 8 from J; bases not matched to a gene: 7. Study processing details: Reference gene primer amplification gave nucleated cell count estimates. Assay: immunoSEQ multiplex PCR; the TCRdb copy retains only in-frame clones and omits some. That table furnishes V, J and clone size, whereas the DNA furnished D and trimming. The table has 25,000 to 35,000 clones, about 86% seen once. The specimen sequenced was peripheral blood. The gene calls are TRBV27 and TRBJ1-2; 7 positions match TRBD1. This TCR was sampled from a human donor with active COVID-19. The donor label of this sample is uncertain. CDR3 DNA sequence: TGTGCCAGCAGTTCGGGGGGGGGACAGGGCTACACCTTC. Translating gives CASSSGGGQGYTF.